This T cell receptor (beta chain) was retrieved from a study of shared clonotypes between healthy human individuals. Study background: Every donor yielded three CD4 naive, three CD4 memory, two CD8 naive and one CD8 memory plate.

Genomic DNA of every subset was divided equally among multiple immunoSEQ plates. Some clones are missing from TCRdb's copy, which holds only in-frame ones; the method was immunoSEQ multiplex PCR. This sample carries around 940,000 clones, over 60% of them seen once, and the ten largest clones take approximately 1.5%. Each of the donors was a healthy adult who was HIV-negative and had not had a recent acute infection or vaccination. The CDR3 is 14 residues long. Deletions cut 1 base from V and 0 bases from J, with 6 bases between. Per the germline V gene, CDR1 is SEHNR and CDR2 is FQNEAQ (reference sequence).

V gene TRBV7-9 combines with J gene TRBJ1-1, with a tentative D call TRBD1 (6 bases). The sequenced sample was memory CD4+ T cells sorted from blood. Indicated subset: CD45RA-negative fraction. The clonotype originates from a man aged 18 to 35 in good health. The CDR3 region is CASSLGDMNTEAFF. CDR3 nucleotides: TGTGCCAGCAGCTTAGGGGACATGAACACTGAAGCTTTCTTT.